This entry concerns a single T cell receptor beta chain. Its matching antigen is unknown. TCRdb processed the reads anew with MiXCR; each CDR3 protein has one entry. The table includes 500,000 or so distinct CDR3 sequences, approximately 15% detected once. This sample was included in a study of T cell repertoires in cytomegalovirus infection. The CDR3 has 15 residues. Germline V gives CDR1 SQVTM, CDR2 ANQGSEA. Between the trimmed V and J ends, which lost 0 bases and 4 bases, there was a span of 15 bases. Study-wide points: HLA-C-restricted TCR beta clonotypes specific for CMV led the ex vivo response.

The sequencing sample was made of CD8+ T cells from PBMCs. J is TRBJ1-1 and V is TRBV29-1; D not certain. The sequence was obtained from a human donor in good health (CMV status not recorded). Some clones in this sample may be carry-over from other donors' samples. The CDR3 DNA reads as TGCAGCGTTGAAGAATGGCGGGAGTGGGGCACTGAAGCTTTCTTT. Translated: CSVEEWREWGTEAFF.